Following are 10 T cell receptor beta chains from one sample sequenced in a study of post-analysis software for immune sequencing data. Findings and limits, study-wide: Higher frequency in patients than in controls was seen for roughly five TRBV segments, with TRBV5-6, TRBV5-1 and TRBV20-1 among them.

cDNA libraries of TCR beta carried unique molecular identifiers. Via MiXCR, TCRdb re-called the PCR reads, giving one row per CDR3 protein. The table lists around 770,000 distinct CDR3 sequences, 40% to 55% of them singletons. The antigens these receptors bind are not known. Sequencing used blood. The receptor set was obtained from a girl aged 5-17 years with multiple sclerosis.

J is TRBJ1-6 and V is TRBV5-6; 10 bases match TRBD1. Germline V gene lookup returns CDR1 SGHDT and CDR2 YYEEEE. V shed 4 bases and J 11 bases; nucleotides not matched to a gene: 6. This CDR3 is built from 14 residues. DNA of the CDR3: TGTGCCAGCAGCCTCCCGACAGGGGGCACACCCCTCCACTTT. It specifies CASSLPTGGTPLHF.

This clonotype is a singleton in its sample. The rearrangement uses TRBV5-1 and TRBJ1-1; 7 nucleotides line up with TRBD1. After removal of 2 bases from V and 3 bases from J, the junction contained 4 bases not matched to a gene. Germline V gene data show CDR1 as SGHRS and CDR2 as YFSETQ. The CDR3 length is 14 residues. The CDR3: CASSFSTGDTEAFF. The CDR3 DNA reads TGCGCCAGCAGCTTCTCTACAGGGGACACTGAAGCTTTCTTT.

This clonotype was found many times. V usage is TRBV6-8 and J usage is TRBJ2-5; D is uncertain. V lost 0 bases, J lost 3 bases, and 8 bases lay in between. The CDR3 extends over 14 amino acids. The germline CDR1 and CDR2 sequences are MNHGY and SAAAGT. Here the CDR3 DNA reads TGTGCCAGCAGTTACTCGATCAGAGAAGAGACCCAGTACTTC. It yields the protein CASSYSIREETQYF.

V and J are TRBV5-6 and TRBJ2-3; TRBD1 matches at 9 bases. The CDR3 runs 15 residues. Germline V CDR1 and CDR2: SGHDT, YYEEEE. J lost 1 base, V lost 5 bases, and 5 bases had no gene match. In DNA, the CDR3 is TGTGCCAGCAGTCAGGACAGGGGCGGCACAGATACGCAGTATTTT. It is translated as CASSQDRGGTDTQYF.

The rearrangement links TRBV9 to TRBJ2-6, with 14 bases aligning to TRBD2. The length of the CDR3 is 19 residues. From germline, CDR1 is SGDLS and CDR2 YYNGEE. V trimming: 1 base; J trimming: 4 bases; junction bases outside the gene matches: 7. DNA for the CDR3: TGTGCCAGCAGCGTAACGGGACTAGCGGGAGCCACCGGGGCCAACGTCCTGACTTTC. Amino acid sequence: CASSVTGLAGATGANVLTF.

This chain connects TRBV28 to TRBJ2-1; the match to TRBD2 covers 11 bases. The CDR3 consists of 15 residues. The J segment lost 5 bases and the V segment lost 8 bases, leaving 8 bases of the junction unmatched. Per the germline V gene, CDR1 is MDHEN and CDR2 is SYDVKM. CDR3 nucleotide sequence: TGTGCCAGCGGGGGGTTTAGCGGGGGGGACAATGAGCAGTTCTTC. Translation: CASGGFSGGDNEQFF.

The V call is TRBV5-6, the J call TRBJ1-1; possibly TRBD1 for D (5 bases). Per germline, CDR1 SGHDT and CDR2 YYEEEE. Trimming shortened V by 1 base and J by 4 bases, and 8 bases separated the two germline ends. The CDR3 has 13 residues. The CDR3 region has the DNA TGTGCCAGCAGCTTGTGGGGGACCACTGAAGCTTTCTTT. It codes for CASSLWGTTEAFF.

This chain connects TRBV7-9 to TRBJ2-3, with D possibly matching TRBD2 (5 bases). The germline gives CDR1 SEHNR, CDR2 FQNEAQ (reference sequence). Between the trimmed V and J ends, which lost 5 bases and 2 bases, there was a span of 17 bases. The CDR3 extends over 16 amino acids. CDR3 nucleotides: TGTGCCAGCAGCCCGATGGCGGGCGCGTTCACAGATACGCAGTATTTT. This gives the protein CASSPMAGAFTDTQYF. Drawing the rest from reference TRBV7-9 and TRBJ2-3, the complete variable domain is DTGVSQNPRHKITKRGQNVTFRCDPISEHNRLYWYRQTLGQGPEFLTYFQNEAQLEKSRLLSDRFSAERPKGSFSTLEIQRTEQGDSAMYLCASSPMAGAFTDTQYFGPGTRLTVL.

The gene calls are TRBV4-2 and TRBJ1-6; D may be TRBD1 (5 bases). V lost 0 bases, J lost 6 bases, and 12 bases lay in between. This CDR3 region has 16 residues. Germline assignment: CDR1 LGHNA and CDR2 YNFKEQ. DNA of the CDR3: TGTGCCAGCAGCCAAGAGGGTGGGGGTTCTAATTCACCCCTCCACTTT. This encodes CASSQEGGGSNSPLHF.

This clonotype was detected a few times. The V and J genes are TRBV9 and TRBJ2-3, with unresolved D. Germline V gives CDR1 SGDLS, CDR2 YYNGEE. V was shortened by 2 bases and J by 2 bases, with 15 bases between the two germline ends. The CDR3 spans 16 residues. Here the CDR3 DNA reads TGTGCCAGCAGCGTTGGAGCGAACTCCTTCACAGATACGCAGTATTTT. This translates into CASSVGANSFTDTQYF.